This T cell receptor beta chain is drawn from a study of blood T cell repertoires in COVID-19. Turning to the study itself: The United States, Italy and Spain supplied acute and convalescent COVID-19 samples. From T cells, B-cell-depleted T cells, or PBMCs came the material, which was cDNA or gDNA.

This clone came up many times. In the authors' methods: Amplifying reference gene primers gave estimates of nucleated cell counts. TCRdb keeps only in-frame clones here, not all; method: immunoSEQ multiplex PCR. Clonal size and the V and J genes are those of that table, whereas D and trimming came from the DNA. Of around 150,000 clones detected, about three quarters appear once; the ten largest clones hold roughly 7.5%. The CDR3 spans 15 residues. Per germline, CDR1 SGHNT and CDR2 YYREEE (reference sequence). The V and J ends lost 1 base and 10 bases, in that order; junction bases with no gene match: 6.

The chain uses TRBV5-4 and TRBJ1-6; TRBD1 agrees at 9 bases. Sample: peripheral blood. This sequence was found in a man aged 60 to 69 with acute or convalescent COVID-19. Here the CDR3 reads CASSLKGQGGSPLHF. The CDR3 coding sequence is TGTGCCAGCAGCTTGAAGGGACAGGGAGGATCACCCCTCCACTTT.